One and the same sample provided the 20 T cell receptor beta chains below, sequenced in a study of T cell responses to AZD1222 COVID-19 vaccine. Profiling relied on immunoSEQ multiplex PCR, and the TCRdb table lists in-frame clones only, not all of them. The table shows some 150,000 clones, with just over 90% occurring only once. Source: peripheral blood, taken on day 0 of AZD1222 vaccination. Every receptor here comes from an adult in good health.

The chain employs TRBV7-9 and TRBJ2-1; TRBD2 agrees at 11 bases. Germline V gives CDR1 SEHNR, CDR2 FQNEAQ (reference sequence). The CDR3 has 14 residues. V was clipped by 4 bases and J by 10 bases; unmatched bases: 6. CDR3 sequence reads: CASSWVSGRGEQFF. The CDR3 DNA sequence: TGTGCCAGCAGCTGGGTTAGCGGGAGGGGAGAGCAGTTCTTC.

The chain uses TRBV29-1 and TRBJ1-1; 9 nucleotides agree with TRBD1. V gave up 6 bases and J gave up 5 bases; unmatched junction bases: 10. Germline V gene sequence: CDR1 SQVTM, CDR2 ANQGSEA. The CDR3 runs 14 residues. The CDR3 coding sequence is TGCAGCGTAGCGTCGGGACAGGGATGGACTGAAGCTTTCTTT. Translation gives CSVASGQGWTEAFF. Complete variable domain (other parts from reference TRBV29-1 and TRBJ1-1): SAVISQKPSRDICQRGTSLTIQCQVDSQVTMMFWYRQQPGQSLTLIATANQGSEATYESGFVIDKFPISRPNLTFSTLTVSNMSPEDSSIYLCSVASGQGWTEAFFGQGTRLTVV.

The genes are TRBV27 and TRBJ1-2; D not resolved. V lost 3 bases and J 2 bases, leaving 10 bases between the germline ends. This CDR3 comprises 14 residues. CDR1 and CDR2 from the germline V gene are MNHEY and SMNVEV (reference sequence). The CDR3 nucleotides read TGTGCCAGCAGTTTTTTAGGCGGCAACTATGGCTACACCTTC. Translation: CASSFLGGNYGYTF.

The chain employs TRBV5-1 and TRBJ1-6; D perhaps matches TRBD1 (6 bases). The CDR3 is made up of 16 amino acids. The V and J ends lost 0 bases and 6 bases respectively, with 13 bases between them. Germline V gene data show CDR1 as SGHRS and CDR2 as YFSETQ. This CDR3 is CASSLAGGTVNSPLHF. CDR3 nucleotide sequence: TGCGCCAGCAGCTTGGCCGGGGGCACAGTTAATTCACCCCTCCACTTT.

The chain employs TRBV11-2 and TRBJ1-6; D not certain. The CDR3 is 16 amino acids. Germline lookup yields CDR1 SGHAT and CDR2 FQNNGV. V shed 8 bases and J shed 9 bases, with 23 bases lying between them. CDR3 amino acids: CASSPQTGGLGSPLHF. Written as DNA, the CDR3 is TGTGCCAGCTCCCCTCAGACCGGAGGGCTCGGTTCACCCCTCCACTTT.

This chain links TRBV19 with TRBJ1-3; D is ambiguous. Trimming stripped 5 bases from V and 0 bases from J, with 14 bases between. Per germline, CDR1 LNHDA and CDR2 SQIVND (reference sequence). This CDR3 spans 16 amino acids. The CDR3 spells CASSSLRGSSGNTIYF. The DNA for the CDR3 is TGTGCCAGTAGTTCCCTTCGAGGTAGCTCTGGAAACACCATATATTTT.

V gene TRBV7-9 combines with J gene TRBJ2-1, with 7 bases identical to TRBD2. CDR1 SEHNR and CDR2 FQNEAQ come from the germline V gene (reference sequence). There are 15 residues in the CDR3. J lost 4 bases, V lost 1 base, and 4 bases had no gene match. As DNA, the CDR3 is TGTGCCAGCAGCTTAGGAGCGGGATCGTACAATGAGCAGTTCTTC. This codes for CASSLGAGSYNEQFF.

This chain links TRBV6-5 with TRBJ2-1, with unresolved D. The germline V gene has CDR1 MNHEY and CDR2 SVGAGI. The CDR3 is 13 amino acids. Between the trimmed V and J ends, which lost 7 bases and 4 bases, there was a span of 11 bases. In nucleotides, the CDR3 is TGTGCCAGCACCAACCGAGGATACAATGAGCAGTTCTTC. It is translated as CASTNRGYNEQFF.

V and J are TRBV10-2 and TRBJ1-5; D unclear. With 3 bases removed from V and 5 bases from J, the gap between germline ends came to 8 bases. There are 13 residues in the CDR3. Per germline, CDR1 WSHSY and CDR2 SAAADI. The CDR3 here is CASSDALDQPQHF. The CDR3 DNA sequence: TGCGCCAGCAGTGACGCCCTGGATCAGCCCCAGCATTTT.

V and J are TRBV27 and TRBJ2-7; D gene unclear. Per the germline V gene, CDR1 is MNHEY and CDR2 is SMNVEV (reference sequence). Trimming cost V 3 bases and J 2 bases, with 8 bases left between them. The CDR3 has 13 residues. The DNA for the CDR3 is TGTGCCAGCAGTTTCGGCACAGCCTACGAGCAGTACTTC. Its translation is CASSFGTAYEQYF.

This chain uses TRBV27 with TRBJ2-5; 12 nucleotides agree with TRBD1. This CDR3 is 14 amino acids long. The germline gives CDR1 MNHEY, CDR2 SMNVEV (reference sequence). Trimming removed 7 bases from V and 4 bases from J; junction bases left unmatched: 4. CDR3 sequence: CASKGTGGLETQYF. DNA for the CDR3: TGTGCCAGCAAAGGGACAGGGGGCCTAGAGACCCAGTACTTC.

V and J are TRBV15 and TRBJ1-1; 10 bases agree with TRBD1. The V gene end was trimmed by 5 bases and the J gene end by 5 bases; junction bases not matched to a gene: 8. Germline V gives CDR1 LNHNV, CDR2 YYDKDF (reference sequence). The CDR3 has 15 amino acids. As DNA, the CDR3 is TGTGCCACCAGCGGGGGGGACAGGGGAGGGACTGAAGCTTTCTTT. It encodes CATSGGDRGGTEAFF.

The chain has TRBV7-9 and TRBJ2-1; 7 bases fit TRBD2. The trim removed 3 bases at V and 0 bases at J, leaving 8 bases unmatched. The length of the CDR3 is 17 residues. Germline assignment: CDR1 SEHNR and CDR2 FQNEAQ (reference sequence). The CDR3 loop is CASSLGASGPSYNEQFF. The DNA for the CDR3 is TGTGCCAGCAGCTTGGGAGCTAGCGGTCCCTCCTACAATGAGCAGTTCTTC.

The chain joins TRBV19 to TRBJ2-5; 12 nucleotides align to TRBD2. Germline assignment: CDR1 LNHDA and CDR2 SQIVND (reference sequence). This CDR3 comprises 17 residues. V was pared by 4 bases and J by 5 bases, with 11 bases of the junction left unmatched. The CDR3, as DNA: TGTGCCAGTAGTAACTGGCTAGCGGGAGGGCCTCGGGAGACCCAGTACTTC. It specifies CASSNWLAGGPRETQYF.

The genes are TRBV20-1 and TRBJ1-2, with TRBD1 as a possible D gene (5 bases). CDR3 length: 10 amino acids. Germline values: CDR1 DFQATT, CDR2 SNEGSKA (reference sequence). The V end was cut by 6 bases, the J end by 7 bases, with 9 bases between. CDR3 sequence reads: CSAPRGGYTF. The CDR3 DNA reads as TGCAGTGCGCCTAGGGGTGGCTACACCTTC.

The rearrangement uses TRBV19 and TRBJ1-6; D is ambiguous. Germline V gene lookup returns CDR1 LNHDA and CDR2 SQIVND (reference sequence). Trimming left V 2 bases short and J 1 base short, with 6 bases between. This CDR3 contains 15 residues. The CDR3 bases are TGTGCCAGTAGTATAATTGCGTCCTATAATTCACCCCTCCACTTT. It yields the protein CASSIIASYNSPLHF. The entire variable domain, with the rest obtained from reference TRBV19 and TRBJ1-6, is as follows: DGGITQSPKYLFRKEGQNVTLSCEQNLNHDAMYWYRQDPGQGLRLIYYSQIVNDFQKGDIAEGYSVSREKKESFPLTVTSAQKNPTAFYLCASSIIASYNSPLHFGNGTRLTVT.

This clone appeared once. The chain has TRBV5-5 and TRBJ2-1; D is unclear. CDR3 length: 13 residues. Trimming took 1 base from V and 8 from J, leaving 10 bases between them. CDR1 is SGHKS and CDR2 is YYEKEE in the germline V gene (reference sequence). The CDR3 sequence: CASSLLDRYEQFF. As DNA, the CDR3 is TGTGCCAGCAGCTTGCTAGATCGTTATGAGCAGTTCTTC.

The V and J genes are TRBV6-5 and TRBJ1-3; D may be TRBD1 (5 bases). The CDR3 has 13 amino acids. With 6 bases removed from V and 11 bases from J, the gap between germline ends came to 17 bases. CDR1 MNHEY and CDR2 SVGAGI come from the germline V gene. The CDR3 DNA follows: TGTGCCAGCAGCCGAATCGCCAGGGAATCCATATATTTT. Translated: CASSRIARESIYF.

The chain couples TRBV6-5 to TRBJ1-1; possible D gene TRBD1, 5 bases. The CDR3 length is 15 residues. V was clipped by 8 bases and J by 9 bases, with 25 bases between them. Germline values: CDR1 MNHEY, CDR2 SVGAGI. The CDR3 sequence is CASAGTEGPVAKAFF. The CDR3 bases are TGTGCCAGCGCCGGGACGGAGGGGCCGGTAGCGAAAGCTTTCTTT.

Of note for this clone: A junction boundary mismatches the germline segment, possibly from a read error. The chain combines TRBV11-2 with TRBJ2-1, with 10 nucleotides matching TRBD1. The CDR3 loop spans 15 amino acids. The germline V gene encodes CDR1 SGHAT and CDR2 FQNNGV. CDR3 loop: CASRQGQGTYTEQFF. The CDR3, as DNA: TGTGCCAGCAGACAGGGACAGGGGACGTACACTGAGCAGTTCTTC.